This TCR beta chain was captured in a study of T cells in Graves' hyperthyroidism and ophthalmopathy. Study details: At the time of initial diagnosis and before any treatment, peripheral blood was collected.

Trimming removed 3 bases from V and 6 bases from J, with 12 bases in between. The V gene's germline CDR1 is SNHLY and CDR2 FYNNEI. The CDR3 totals 13 residues. RNA transcripts provided the source from which TCR beta CDR3 regions were amplified. The TCR CDR3 first-round RT-PCR relied on the HTBI primer set. TCRdb re-analysed the multiplex PCR reads in MiXCR, keeping a single row per CDR3 protein. The profile shows under 400,000 distinct CDR3 sequences, approximately 18% of them singletons. The chain employs TRBV2 and TRBJ2-7; D is uncertain. The source material was blood. The TCR comes from a woman between 35 and 50 years old with Graves' ophthalmopathy. CDR3 amino acids: CASSERYKGEQYF. In DNA, the CDR3 is TGTGCCAGCAGTGAGAGATATAAGGGCGAGCAGTACTTC.